Given below is one T cell receptor (beta chain) in context. Its antigen is not known. The CDR3 length is 16 residues. Germline V gene lookup returns CDR1 WNHNN and CDR2 SYGVQD (reference sequence). V shed 6 bases, J shed 2 bases, and the junction held 7 bases outside the gene matches. The data were taken from a study of PD-L1 blockade in urothelial cancer. Across the whole study: Patients commenced atezolizumab in 2014, and it was given at 1,200 mg intravenously every 3 weeks. Before enrollment, 0 to 3 chemotherapy regimens had been given to patients. Study-wide results and limits: Below-median pretreatment blood TCR clonality was associated with improved progression-free and overall survival.

Specified time point: pretreatment peripheral blood. Generated by immunoSEQ multiplex PCR, the TCRdb table keeps only in-frame clones and is missing some. This sample carries over 100,000 clones, approximately 84% of them seen once, and the ten largest clones take roughly 3.5%. The gene calls are TRBV10-1 and TRBJ2-1, with TRBD2 matching over 10 bases. The sequence was obtained from a man aged 45-65 years with urothelial cancer. The material was PBMCs, obtained around atezolizumab (anti-PD-L1) treatment. DNA for the CDR3: TGCGCCAGCAGCTTAGTAGCGGGAGGCCCCTACAATGAGCAGTTCTTC. This translates into CASSLVAGGPYNEQFF.